These 26 T cell receptor beta chains were all obtained from the same sample, sequenced in a study of shared clonotypes between healthy human individuals. The protocol was immunoSEQ multiplex PCR, while the TCRdb copy is restricted to in-frame clones and leaves out a portion. The sample lists over a million clones, 70% to 80% occurring once. The sequencing input was memory CD4+ T cells from PBMCs. Subset here: CD45RA-negative fraction. The source of these receptors is a man between 18 and 29 years old in good health. Some clones in this sample may be carry-over from other donors' samples.

The chain carries TRBV29-1 and TRBJ2-3; a weak D match, TRBD1 (6 bases). Germline V gives CDR1 SQVTM, CDR2 ANQGSEA. This CDR3 region has 12 residues. With 5 bases removed from V and 6 bases from J, the gap between germline ends came to 12 bases. In DNA form, the CDR3 reads TGCAGCGTTCCAACAGGGTTGGATACGCAGTATTTT. Translated, it gives CSVPTGLDTQYF.

The V gene is TRBV9, the J gene TRBJ2-7, with TRBD2 matching 8 bases. V trimming: 3 bases; J trimming: 3 bases; junction bases outside the gene matches: 5. CDR3 length: 14 amino acids. Germline CDR1 reads SGDLS; CDR2 reads YYNGEE. In DNA form, the CDR3 reads TGTGCCAGCAGCGGTAGCGGGACCAGCTACGAGCAGTACTTC. It codes for CASSGSGTSYEQYF.

The chain has TRBV7-6 and TRBJ2-7, with D possibly matching TRBD2 (5 bases). Trimming took off 7 bases at V and 1 base at J, with 14 bases between the two ends. CDR3 length: 14 residues. Per the germline V gene, CDR1 is SGHVS and CDR2 is FNYEAQ. The CDR3 region is CASTPDSVSYEQYF. CDR3 coding DNA: TGTGCCAGCACCCCCGATAGCGTTTCCTACGAGCAGTACTTC.

This sequence joins TRBV5-5 and TRBJ1-1, with D uncertain. There are 14 residues in the CDR3. The germline V and J ends were trimmed by 5 bases and 2 bases, with 13 bases remaining between them. From germline, CDR1 is SGHKS and CDR2 YYEKEE (reference sequence). The CDR3 DNA reads as TGTGCCAGCAGTGCCCACCCGGACAACACTGAAGCTTTCTTT. Translated, it gives CASSAHPDNTEAFF.

This clone was detected a few times. The rearrangement uses TRBV28 and TRBJ2-7; tentative D call: TRBD2 (6 bases). CDR1 is MDHEN and CDR2 is SYDVKM in the germline V gene. The CDR3 consists of 14 residues. The V gene lost 5 bases and the J gene lost 2 bases, with 13 bases spanning the gap. The CDR3 spells CASSRIGGAYEQYF. CDR3 nucleotide sequence: TGTGCCAGCAGTCGAATCGGGGGAGCCTACGAGCAGTACTTC.

V usage is TRBV11-2 and J usage is TRBJ2-1; 9 bases map to TRBD1. The V gene's germline CDR1 is SGHAT and CDR2 FQNNGV. The CDR3 totals 14 residues. V lost 5 bases and J lost 5; bases outside the gene matches: 4. Here the CDR3 reads CASSPRTGDNEQFF. CDR3 DNA: TGTGCCAGCAGCCCGCGGACAGGGGACAATGAGCAGTTCTTC.

Remarks on this clone: The sample carries other DNA sequences with the same CDR3. V is TRBV5-1 and J is TRBJ2-1, with D unresolved. Per germline, CDR1 SGHRS and CDR2 YFSETQ. V was clipped by 0 bases and J by 0 bases, with 7 bases between them. The CDR3 spans 15 residues. The chain's CDR3 is CASSLVSSSYNEQFF. Written as DNA, the CDR3 is TGCGCCAGCAGCTTGGTATCGAGCTCCTACAATGAGCAGTTCTTC.

A remark on this clone: At the DNA level, this CDR3 is encoded by other sequences in the same sample as well. The chain carries TRBV28 and TRBJ2-5; D possibly corresponds to TRBD2 (5 bases). V lost 2 bases, J lost 5 bases, and 9 bases lay in between. The CDR3 covers 13 residues. CDR1 and CDR2 (germline): MDHEN, SYDVKM. CDR3 sequence reads: CASSLSREETQYF. DNA of the CDR3: TGTGCCAGCAGTTTAAGTAGGGAGGAGACCCAGTACTTC.

The rearrangement joins TRBV18 to TRBJ2-5, with D perhaps TRBD2 (6 bases). The germline V gene has CDR1 KGHSH and CDR2 LQKENI. This CDR3 is 13 amino acids long. Between the trimmed V and J ends, which lost 1 base and 5 bases, there was a span of 8 bases. Here the CDR3 reads CASSPQGRETQYF. DNA of the CDR3: TGTGCCAGCTCACCACAGGGGAGGGAGACCCAGTACTTC.

In its sample, this clone was seen a few times. Other DNA sequences from this sample encode an identical CDR3 as well. CDR3 bases: TGTGCCAGCAGTTTCCGGGCCAACTATGGCTACACCTTC. As protein: CASSFRANYGYTF. The gene calls are TRBV27 and TRBJ1-2; D remains unclear. The V end lost 3 bases, the J end lost 2 bases, and 7 bases lay between the germline ends. Per germline, CDR1 MNHEY and CDR2 SMNVEV (reference sequence). CDR3 size: 13 residues.

This chain links TRBV7-7 with TRBJ2-5, with a weak D call TRBD2 (6 bases). CDR3 length: 13 amino acids. V was cut by 4 bases and J by 4 bases, with 10 bases left in between. The V gene's germline CDR1 is SSHAT and CDR2 FNYEAQ (reference sequence). This CDR3 reads CASSWQGGETQYF. Written as DNA, the CDR3 is TGTGCCAGCAGCTGGCAGGGAGGAGAGACCCAGTACTTC.

The chain is built from TRBV19 and TRBJ1-5; TRBD1 matches 7 bases. With 1 base clipped from V and 5 bases from J, the junction kept 8 bases outside the gene matches. The CDR3 contains 16 residues. CDR1 LNHDA and CDR2 SQIVND come from the germline V gene (reference sequence). CDR3 nucleotide sequence: TGTGCCAGTAGTATAGCCCCGGGACAGCCAGATCAGCCCCAGCATTTT. Amino acid sequence: CASSIAPGQPDQPQHF.

This clone came up once. This chain uses TRBV4-3 with TRBJ1-2; no clear D gene. Germline-derived CDR1 and CDR2 are LGHNA and YSLEER. The CDR3 loop spans 15 amino acids. The V end lost 4 bases, the J end lost 4 bases, and 16 bases lay between the germline ends. The CDR3 region is CASSLGTVGSYGYTF. CDR3 coding DNA: TGCGCCAGCAGCCTCGGAACGGTAGGGAGCTATGGCTACACCTTC.

This clone was seen repeatedly, ten times or more. The chain recombines TRBV5-8 with TRBJ1-5; 8 nucleotides agree with TRBD1. V was clipped by 2 bases and J by 7 bases; unmatched bases: 2. This CDR3 region has 13 residues. The germline gives CDR1 SGHTS, CDR2 YDEGEE. The CDR3 reads CASSFDRGQPQHF. CDR3 DNA: TGTGCCAGCAGCTTCGACAGGGGCCAGCCCCAGCATTTT.

This clone was recorded at least ten times. The chain uses TRBV7-8 and TRBJ1-5; no firm D call. Trimming took off 0 bases at V and 6 bases at J, with 15 bases between the two ends. The CDR3 has 16 amino acids. The V gene's germline CDR1 is SGHVS and CDR2 FQNEAQ. CDR3 bases: TGTGCCAGCAGCTTAGCCAGGACCGCTCTCGGTCAGCCCCAGCATTTT. Translated: CASSLARTALGQPQHF.

There are a few counts of this clone. This chain connects TRBV5-1 to TRBJ2-7, with a tentative D call TRBD2 (5 bases). This CDR3 is 13 amino acids long. V shed 1 base and J shed 1 base, with 6 bases lying between them. From germline, CDR1 is SGHRS and CDR2 YFSETQ. CDR3 coding DNA: TGCGCCAGCAGCTTGCGGGGATCCTACGAGCAGTACTTC. Amino acids: CASSLRGSYEQYF.

The genes are TRBV28 and TRBJ1-5; D unresolved. The germline V gene encodes CDR1 MDHEN and CDR2 SYDVKM. V dropped 8 bases and J dropped 0 bases, with 14 bases sitting between them. This CDR3 spans 15 amino acids. CDR3 amino acids: CASRASFYSNQPQHF. The CDR3 region has the DNA TGTGCCAGCCGCGCCAGCTTCTATAGCAATCAGCCCCAGCATTTT.

The chain joins TRBV4-3 to TRBJ2-3; TRBD2 matches at 11 bases. V shed 0 bases, J shed 4 bases, and the junction held 3 bases outside the gene matches. The CDR3 spans 16 residues. Germline CDR1 and CDR2: LGHNA and YSLEER. CDR3 in DNA: TGCGCCAGCAGCCAAGAGACTAGCGGGAAAGCAGATACGCAGTATTTT. Translating gives CASSQETSGKADTQYF.

This clone was seen a few times. V usage is TRBV28 and J usage is TRBJ1-2, with 7 positions matching TRBD1. The CDR3 loop spans 17 amino acids. V lost 2 bases to trimming and J lost 4 bases; unmatched junction nucleotides: 13. CDR1 and CDR2 from the germline V gene are MDHEN and SYDVKM. CDR3 amino acids: CASSLPDTRGRTYGYTF. In DNA form, the CDR3 reads TGTGCCAGCAGTTTACCCGATACAAGGGGGCGCACCTATGGCTACACCTTC.

The chain links TRBV7-8 to TRBJ1-5, with D possibly being TRBD1 (6 bases). The V gene's germline CDR1 is SGHVS and CDR2 FQNEAQ. CDR3 length: 15 residues. V shed 5 bases and J shed 1 base, with 12 bases lying between them. The CDR3 DNA reads as TGTGCCAGCAGCCCGTACAGGGTGAGCAATCAGCCCCAGCATTTT. Residues: CASSPYRVSNQPQHF.

A few counts support this clone. Different DNA sequences within this sample yield the same CDR3. V gene TRBV7-7 combines with J gene TRBJ2-3; D not resolved. Germline CDR1 reads SSHAT; CDR2 reads FNYEAQ (reference sequence). The CDR3 consists of 15 residues. Trimming removed 1 base from V and 0 bases from J, with 8 bases in between. In DNA, the CDR3 is TGTGCCAGCAGCTTAGAGCTAGGGAGCACAGATACGCAGTATTTT. The encoded protein is CASSLELGSTDTQYF.

The chain links TRBV5-1 to TRBJ2-1, with a weak D call TRBD2 (5 bases). CDR1 SGHRS and CDR2 YFSETQ come from the germline V gene. The length of the CDR3 is 16 residues. V was cut by 5 bases and J by 4 bases, with 19 bases left in between. CDR3 DNA sequence: TGCGCCAGCAGATCCCTCAGCGGAGAGCAGTACAATGAGCAGTTCTTC. Protein sequence: CASRSLSGEQYNEQFF.

The rearrangement links TRBV10-1 to TRBJ1-5; 7 bases agree with TRBD1. Germline CDR1 is WNHNN and CDR2 is SYGVQD (reference sequence). The CDR3 has 20 residues. J lost 5 bases, V lost 8 bases, and 27 bases had no gene match. CDR3 nucleotides: TGCGCCAGCGCTCGAAACCTCCTACCTAACAAGACAGGGAGGGATCAGCCCCAGCATTTT. Its translation is CASARNLLPNKTGRDQPQHF.

This chain uses TRBV2 with TRBJ2-5, with a tentative D call TRBD1 (7 bases). V lost 4 bases, J lost 5 bases, and 14 bases lay in between. The CDR3 is 14 amino acids. CDR1 and CDR2 from the germline V gene are SNHLY and FYNNEI. The CDR3 loop is CASSVQGGEETQYF. The CDR3 coding sequence is TGTGCCAGCAGTGTTCAGGGGGGAGAGGAGACCCAGTACTTC.

The chain uses TRBV5-6 and TRBJ1-1, with a possible D match to TRBD1 (5 bases). Germline CDR1 is SGHDT and CDR2 is YYEEEE. V was cut by 5 bases and J by 0 bases, with 14 bases left in between. This CDR3 comprises 15 residues. The CDR3 nucleotides read TGTGCCAGCAGTTCTAAACGACAGATGAACACTGAAGCTTTCTTT. It yields the protein CASSSKRQMNTEAFF.

The chain joins TRBV6-6 to TRBJ2-6; D is undetermined. CDR3 length equals 13 residues. The germline gives CDR1 MNHNY, CDR2 SVGAGI (reference sequence). Trimming pared 8 bases from V and 0 bases from J, leaving 5 bases between. Here the CDR3 DNA reads TGTGCCAGCTTAAGCTCTGGGGCCAACGTCCTGACTTTC. This encodes CASLSSGANVLTF.